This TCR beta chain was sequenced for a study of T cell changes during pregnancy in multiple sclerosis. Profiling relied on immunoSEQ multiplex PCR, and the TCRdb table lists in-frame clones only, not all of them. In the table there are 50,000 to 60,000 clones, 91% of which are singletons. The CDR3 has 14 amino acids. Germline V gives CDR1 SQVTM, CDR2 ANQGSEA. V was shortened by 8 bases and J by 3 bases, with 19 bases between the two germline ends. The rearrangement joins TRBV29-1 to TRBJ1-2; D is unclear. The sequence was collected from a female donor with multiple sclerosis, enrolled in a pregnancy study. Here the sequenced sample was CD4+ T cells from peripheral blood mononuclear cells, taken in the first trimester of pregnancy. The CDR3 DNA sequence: TGCAGCATTGTACGTGCGGGTATGGACTATGGCTACACCTTC. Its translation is CSIVRAGMDYGYTF.